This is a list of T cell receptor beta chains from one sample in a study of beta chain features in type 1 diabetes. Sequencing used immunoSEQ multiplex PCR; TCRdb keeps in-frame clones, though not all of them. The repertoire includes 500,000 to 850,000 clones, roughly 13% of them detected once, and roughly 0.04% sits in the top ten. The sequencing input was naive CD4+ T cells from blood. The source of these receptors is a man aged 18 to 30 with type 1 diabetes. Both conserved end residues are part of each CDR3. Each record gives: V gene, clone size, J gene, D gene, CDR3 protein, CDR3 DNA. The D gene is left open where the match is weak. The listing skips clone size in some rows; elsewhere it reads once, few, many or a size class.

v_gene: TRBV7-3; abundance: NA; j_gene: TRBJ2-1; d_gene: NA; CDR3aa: CASSPGTYEQFF; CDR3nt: TGTGCCAGCAGTCCTGGGACATATGAGCAGTTCTTC
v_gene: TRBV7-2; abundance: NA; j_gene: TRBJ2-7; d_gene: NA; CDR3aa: CASSPTTAVDEQYF; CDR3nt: TGTGCCAGCAGTCCTACCACGGCGGTAGACGAGCAGTACTTC
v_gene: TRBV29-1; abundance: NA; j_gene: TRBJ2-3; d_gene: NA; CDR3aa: CSVLGGSTDTQYF; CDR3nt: TGCAGCGTTCTGGGCGGTAGCACAGATACGCAGTATTTT
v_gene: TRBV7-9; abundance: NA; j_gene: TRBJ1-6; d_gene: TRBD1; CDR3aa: CASSRQGLGSPLHF; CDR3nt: TGTGCCAGCAGCAGACAGGGGTTGGGATCACCCCTCCACTTT
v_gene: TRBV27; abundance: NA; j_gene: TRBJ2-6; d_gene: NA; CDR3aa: CASGLEGPNVLTF; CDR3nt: TGTGCCAGCGGCCTAGAAGGGCCCAACGTCCTGACTTTC
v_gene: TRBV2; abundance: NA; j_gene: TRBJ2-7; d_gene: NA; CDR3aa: CASSHPVPNYEQYF; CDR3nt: TGTGCCAGCAGTCACCCTGTACCGAACTACGAGCAGTACTTC
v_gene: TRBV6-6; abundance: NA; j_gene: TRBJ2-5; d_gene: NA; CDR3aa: CASSYVRETQYF; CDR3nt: TGTGCCAGCAGTTACGTTCGAGAGACCCAGTACTTC
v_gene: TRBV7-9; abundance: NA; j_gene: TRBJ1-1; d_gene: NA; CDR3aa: CASSLALSGNTEAFF; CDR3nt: TGTGCCAGCAGCTTAGCGCTAAGCGGGAACACTGAAGCTTTCTTT
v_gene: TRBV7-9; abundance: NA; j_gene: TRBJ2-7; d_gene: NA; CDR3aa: CASSLGSVGYVDEQYF; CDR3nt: TGTGCCAGCAGCCTTGGCAGTGTCGGTTACGTGGACGAGCAGTACTTC
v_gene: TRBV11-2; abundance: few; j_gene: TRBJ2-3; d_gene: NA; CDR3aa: CASSPVGPPGQYF; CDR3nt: TGTGCCAGCAGCCCAGTGGGCCCTCCGGGGCAGTATTTT
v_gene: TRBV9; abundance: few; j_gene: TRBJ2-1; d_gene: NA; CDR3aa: CASSSSGPGGEQFF; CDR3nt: TGTGCCAGCAGCTCCTCGGGCCCCGGGGGAGAGCAGTTCTTC
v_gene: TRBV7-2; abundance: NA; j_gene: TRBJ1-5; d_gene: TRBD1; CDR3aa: CASSLNQGAYGQPQHF; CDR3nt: TGTGCCAGCAGCTTAAACCAGGGGGCATATGGTCAGCCCCAGCATTTT
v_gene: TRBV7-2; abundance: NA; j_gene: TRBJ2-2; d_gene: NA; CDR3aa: CASSGRGQPWTGELFF; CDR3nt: TGTGCCAGCAGCGGACGGGGCCAACCTTGGACCGGGGAGCTGTTTTTT
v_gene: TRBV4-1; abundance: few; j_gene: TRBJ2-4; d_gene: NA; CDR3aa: CASSQRAEGGVQYF; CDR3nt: TGCGCCAGCAGCCAAAGGGCAGAGGGAGGCGTTCAGTACTTC
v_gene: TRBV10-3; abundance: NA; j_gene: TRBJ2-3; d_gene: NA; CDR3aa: CAILHTTGTPVGTDTQYF; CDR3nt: TGTGCCATTCTCCACACTACCGGGACGCCCGTAGGCACAGATACGCAGTATTTT
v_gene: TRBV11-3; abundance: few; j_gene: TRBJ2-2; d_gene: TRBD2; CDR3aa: CASSLAGTSGGTGELFF; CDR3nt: TGTGCCAGCAGCTTAGCCGGGACTAGCGGGGGCACCGGGGAGCTGTTTTTT
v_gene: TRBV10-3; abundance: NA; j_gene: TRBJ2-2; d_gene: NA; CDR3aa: CAITNTGELFF; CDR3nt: TGTGCCATCACCAACACCGGGGAGCTGTTTTTT
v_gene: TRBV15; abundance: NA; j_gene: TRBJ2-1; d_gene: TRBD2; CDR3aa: CATSREVAGVTYNEQFF; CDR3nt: TGTGCCACCAGCAGAGAAGTAGCGGGAGTCACCTACAATGAGCAGTTCTTC
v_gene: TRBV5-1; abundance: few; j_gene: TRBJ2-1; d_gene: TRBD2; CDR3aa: CASSLGSGTDEQFF; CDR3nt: TGCGCCAGCAGCTTGGGTAGCGGGACTGATGAGCAGTTCTTC
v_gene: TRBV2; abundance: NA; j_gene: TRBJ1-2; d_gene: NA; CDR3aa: CASSGGQIYYGYTF; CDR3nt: TGTGCCAGCAGTGGAGGACAGATTTACTATGGCTACACCTTC
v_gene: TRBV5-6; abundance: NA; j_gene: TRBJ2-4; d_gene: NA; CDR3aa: CASSPPESRTIQYF; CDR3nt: TGTGCCAGCAGCCCCCCCGAATCCCGAACCATTCAGTACTTC
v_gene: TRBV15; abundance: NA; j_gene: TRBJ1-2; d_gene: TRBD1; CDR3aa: CATSMGQNYGYTF; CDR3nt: TGTGCCACCAGCATGGGACAGAACTATGGCTACACCTTC
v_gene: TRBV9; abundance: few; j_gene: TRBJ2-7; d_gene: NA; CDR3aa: CASSATTSASGYDYEQYF; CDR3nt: TGTGCCAGCAGCGCAACAACCTCCGCAAGTGGCTACGACTACGAGCAGTACTTC
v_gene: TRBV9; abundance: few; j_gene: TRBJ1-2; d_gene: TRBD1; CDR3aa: CASSAVGQGLGGYTF; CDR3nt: TGTGCCAGCAGCGCGGTCGGACAGGGGCTGGGTGGCTACACCTTC
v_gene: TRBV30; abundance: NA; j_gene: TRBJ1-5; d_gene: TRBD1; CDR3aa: CAWSMDRGYQPQHF; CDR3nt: TGTGCCTGGAGTATGGACAGGGGTTATCAGCCCCAGCATTTT
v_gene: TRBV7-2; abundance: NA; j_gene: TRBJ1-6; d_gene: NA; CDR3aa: CASSPGRGGSPLHF; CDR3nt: TGTGCCAGCAGCCCCGGGAGGGGAGGCTCACCCCTCCACTTT
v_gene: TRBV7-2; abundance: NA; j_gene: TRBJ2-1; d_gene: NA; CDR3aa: CASSLAGNNEQFF; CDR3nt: TGTGCCAGCAGCTTAGCCGGTAACAATGAGCAGTTCTTC
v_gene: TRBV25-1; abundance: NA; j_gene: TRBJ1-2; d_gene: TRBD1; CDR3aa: CASSSTGGKGGYTF; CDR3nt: TGTGCCAGCAGTTCCACAGGGGGCAAGGGCGGCTACACCTTC
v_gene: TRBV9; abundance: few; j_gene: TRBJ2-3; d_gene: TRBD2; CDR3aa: CASSVATFAGADTQYF; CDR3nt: TGTGCCAGCAGCGTAGCTACCTTCGCGGGGGCAGATACGCAGTATTTT
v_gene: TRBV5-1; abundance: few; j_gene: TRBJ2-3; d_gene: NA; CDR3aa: CASSFQDRSSDTQYF; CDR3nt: TGCGCCAGCAGCTTTCAGGACAGAAGCTCAGATACGCAGTATTTT
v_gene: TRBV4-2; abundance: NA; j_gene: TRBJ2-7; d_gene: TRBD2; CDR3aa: CASSQRISGGGGYEQYF; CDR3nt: TGTGCCAGCAGCCAAAGGATTTCTGGCGGGGGGGGCTACGAGCAGTACTTC
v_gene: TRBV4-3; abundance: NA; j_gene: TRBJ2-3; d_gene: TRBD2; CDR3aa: CASSRQTSGGTTDTQYF; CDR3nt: TGCGCCAGCAGCCGACAGACTAGCGGGGGGACTACAGATACGCAGTATTTT
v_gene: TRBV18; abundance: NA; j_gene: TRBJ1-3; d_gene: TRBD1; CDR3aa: CASSPTGVNSGNTIYF; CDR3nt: TGTGCCAGCTCACCGACAGGGGTGAACTCTGGAAACACCATATATTTT
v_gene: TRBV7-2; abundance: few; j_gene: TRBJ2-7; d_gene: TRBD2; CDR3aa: CASSLASGQSSYEQYF; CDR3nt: TGTGCCAGCAGCCTTGCTAGCGGGCAAAGCTCCTACGAGCAGTACTTC
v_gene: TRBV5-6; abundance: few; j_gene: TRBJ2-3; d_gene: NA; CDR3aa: CASSLDSRERDTQYF; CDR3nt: TGTGCCAGCAGCTTGGATTCCAGGGAAAGAGATACGCAGTATTTT
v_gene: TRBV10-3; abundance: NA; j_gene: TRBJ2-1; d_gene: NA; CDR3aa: CAISEGVNSGSEQFF; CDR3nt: TGTGCCATCAGTGAGGGGGTAAATAGTGGGTCTGAGCAGTTCTTC
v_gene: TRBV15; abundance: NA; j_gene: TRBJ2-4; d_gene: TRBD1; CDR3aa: CATSREGTGAPFAKNIQYF; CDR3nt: TGTGCCACCAGCAGAGAAGGGACAGGAGCCCCCTTTGCCAAAAACATTCAGTACTTC
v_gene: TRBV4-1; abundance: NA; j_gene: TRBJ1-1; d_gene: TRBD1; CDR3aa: CASSQGQGTESAFF; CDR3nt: TGCGCCAGCAGCCAAGGACAGGGGACTGAAAGTGCTTTCTTT
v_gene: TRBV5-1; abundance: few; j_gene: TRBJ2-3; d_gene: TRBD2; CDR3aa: CASSLVSSGALGTDTQYF; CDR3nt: TGCGCCAGCAGCTTGGTTTCCAGCGGGGCACTTGGGACAGATACGCAGTATTTT
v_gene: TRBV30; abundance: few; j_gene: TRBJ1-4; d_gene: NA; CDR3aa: CAWSVRTPEKLFF; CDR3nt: TGTGCCTGGAGTGTTCGGACCCCAGAAAAACTGTTTTTT
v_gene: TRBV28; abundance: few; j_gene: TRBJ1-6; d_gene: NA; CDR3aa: CASGDLNNSPLHF; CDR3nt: TGTGCCAGCGGAGACCTGAATAATTCACCCCTCCACTTT
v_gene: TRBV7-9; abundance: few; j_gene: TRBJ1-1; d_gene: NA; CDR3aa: CASSLASVNTEAFF; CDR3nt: TGTGCCAGCAGCTTAGCATCCGTGAACACTGAAGCTTTCTTT
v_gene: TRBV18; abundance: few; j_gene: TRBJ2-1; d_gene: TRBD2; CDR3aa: CASSPTSGRSNEQFF; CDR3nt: TGTGCCAGCTCACCCACTAGCGGGAGATCCAATGAGCAGTTCTTC
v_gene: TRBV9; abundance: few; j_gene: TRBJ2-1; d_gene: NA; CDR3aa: CASSVAPRNEQFF; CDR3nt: TGTGCCAGCAGCGTAGCCCCGCGCAATGAGCAGTTCTTC
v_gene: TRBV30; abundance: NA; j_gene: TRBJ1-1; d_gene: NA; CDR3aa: CAWRALQNTEAFF; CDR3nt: TGTGCCTGGAGGGCTCTCCAGAACACTGAAGCTTTCTTT
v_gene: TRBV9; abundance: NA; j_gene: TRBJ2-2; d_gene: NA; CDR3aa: CASSVGGAQNTGELFF; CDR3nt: TGTGCCAGCAGCGTAGGGGGGGCACAGAACACCGGGGAGCTGTTTTTT
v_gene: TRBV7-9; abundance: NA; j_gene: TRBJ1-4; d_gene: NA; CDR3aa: CASSEQLGNEKLFF; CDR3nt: TGTGCCAGCAGCGAACAGCTTGGTAATGAAAAACTGTTTTTT
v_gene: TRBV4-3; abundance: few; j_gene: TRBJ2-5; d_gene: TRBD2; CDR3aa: CASSQVGSGGLRETQYF; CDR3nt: TGCGCCAGCAGCCAAGTGGGTAGCGGGGGCCTCCGTGAGACCCAGTACTTC